One sample yielded the 17 T cell receptor beta chains listed below, sequenced in a study of shared clonotypes between healthy human individuals. Here immunoSEQ multiplex PCR was the method, and the copy in TCRdb shows in-frame clones only, minus some. This repertoire shows approximately 2.1 million clones, more than 80% found once; its top ten account for 0.35% to 0.5%. Sequencing input: naive CD4+ T cells from PBMCs. The subset was: CD45RA+ positively selected. The receptors were sampled from a man younger than 35 in good health. Some clones in this sample may be carry-over from other donors' samples.

In its sample, this clone was seen once. The rearrangement joins TRBV9 to TRBJ2-5; D may correspond to TRBD1 or TRBD2 (5 bases each). CDR1 and CDR2 from the germline V gene are SGDLS and YYNGEE. Trimming took 4 bases from V and 4 from J, leaving 17 bases between them. The CDR3 is 15 residues long. In DNA, the CDR3 is TGTGCCAGCAGCCCACGTGGGGGAGTAGCAGAGACCCAGTACTTC. Translation: CASSPRGGVAETQYF.

This chain connects TRBV5-1 to TRBJ2-5; 8 bases align to TRBD1. Trimming removed 6 bases from V and 5 bases from J; junction bases left unmatched: 6. CDR1 and CDR2 (germline): SGHRS, YFSETQ. The length of the CDR3 is 13 residues. DNA for the CDR3: TGCGCCAGCAAGCCCCAGGGGGCTGAGACCCAGTACTTC. This encodes CASKPQGAETQYF.

The V gene is TRBV7-9, the J gene TRBJ1-3; TRBD1 is a possible D gene (6 bases). The V and J ends lost 7 bases and 1 base respectively, with 17 bases between them. The germline V gene has CDR1 SEHNR and CDR2 FQNEAQ (reference sequence). The CDR3 loop spans 16 amino acids. CDR3 sequence: CASTSRGASSGNTIYF. The CDR3 nucleotides are TGTGCCAGCACCTCCCGGGGGGCATCGTCTGGAAACACCATATATTTT.

The chain recombines TRBV2 with TRBJ2-2; tentatively, D is TRBD1 (5 bases). The CDR3 consists of 15 residues. V was trimmed by 3 bases and J by 5 bases, leaving 13 bases between them. Germline V gives CDR1 SNHLY, CDR2 FYNNEI. The chain's CDR3 is CASSEAGIGTGELFF. The CDR3, as DNA: TGTGCCAGCAGTGAGGCAGGGATCGGAACCGGGGAGCTGTTTTTT.

This CDR3 is CASSRDTKSLPIYGYTF. The CDR3 nucleotides read TGTGCCAGCAGCCGTGACACGAAATCTCTCCCCATCTATGGCTACACCTTC. This chain uses TRBV9 with TRBJ1-2; D not resolved. This CDR3 has 17 residues. Trimming left V 4 bases short and J 4 bases short, with 23 bases between. Germline CDR1 is SGDLS and CDR2 is YYNGEE.

The CDR3 nucleotides read TGTGCCATCAGTGAGGGGGGGACACTAGAGACCCAGTACTTC. Encoded protein: CAISEGGTLETQYF. The chain links TRBV10-3 to TRBJ2-5; TRBD1 or TRBD2 may be the D gene (6 bases each). In germline, CDR1 is ENHRY, CDR2 SYGVKD. The length of the CDR3 is 14 residues. The V end was cut by 2 bases, the J end by 4 bases, with 11 bases between.

CDR3 coding DNA: TGTGCCAGCAGCCCCACCCTCACAGCGAACACTGAAGCTTTCTTT. Translated, it gives CASSPTLTANTEAFF. V gene TRBV9 combines with J gene TRBJ1-1; unclear D gene. The CDR3 has 15 amino acids. V was trimmed by 4 bases and J by 1 base, leaving 14 bases between them. Germline V gives CDR1 SGDLS, CDR2 YYNGEE. The full variable domain, rest sourced from reference TRBV9 and TRBJ1-1, is DSGVTQTPKHLITATGQRVTLRCSPRSGDLSVYWYQQSLDQGLQFLIQYYNGEERAKGNILERFSAQQFPDLHSELNLSSLELGDSALYFCASSPTLTANTEAFFGQGTRLTVV.

The chain combines TRBV5-1 with TRBJ2-1; 7 bases line up with TRBD2. Germline loops: CDR1 SGHRS, CDR2 YFSETQ. The length of the CDR3 is 15 residues. Trimming cost V 4 bases and J 0 bases; bases outside gene matches: 4. The CDR3 DNA reads as TGCGCCAGCAGCCGGGGGGAATTCTCCTACAATGAGCAGTTCTTC. This encodes CASSRGEFSYNEQFF.

This chain links TRBV4-3 with TRBJ2-5; tentatively, D is TRBD2 (5 bases). The CDR3 is 14 amino acids. Germline assignment: CDR1 LGHNA and CDR2 YSLEER. Trimming pared 0 bases from V and 7 bases from J, leaving 12 bases between. The CDR3 protein is CASSQEGFAGTQYF. The CDR3, as DNA: TGCGCCAGCAGCCAAGAGGGGTTCGCGGGGACCCAGTACTTC.

V and J are TRBV28 and TRBJ1-4, with D unclear. This CDR3 has 14 amino acids. V lost 7 bases and J lost 0, with 9 bases in between. In germline, CDR1 is MDHEN, CDR2 SYDVKM. The CDR3 region is CASMSGATNEKLFF. The CDR3 nucleotides are TGTGCCAGCATGTCTGGGGCAACTAATGAAAAACTGTTTTTT.

This sequence joins TRBV28 and TRBJ1-2, with no clear D. Trimming shortened V by 6 bases and J by 4 bases, and 12 bases separated the two germline ends. The CDR3 covers 13 residues. CDR1 is MDHEN and CDR2 is SYDVKM in the germline V gene. Here the CDR3 reads CASRPSRSYGYTF. CDR3 nucleotides: TGTGCCAGCAGGCCCTCCAGGAGCTATGGCTACACCTTC.

This clone was picked up one time. This chain joins TRBV4-2 and TRBJ2-3; 12 bases agree with TRBD2. The CDR3 extends over 19 amino acids. Germline CDR1 is LGHNA and CDR2 is YNFKEQ. V lost 4 bases and J lost 3; bases outside the gene matches: 14. This CDR3 is CASSLALAGGRERTDTQYF. CDR3 nucleotide sequence: TGTGCCAGCAGCCTAGCCCTAGCGGGAGGGCGGGAAAGAACAGATACGCAGTATTTT.

There are a few counts of this clone. This rearrangement joins TRBV10-3 to TRBJ1-2, with no clear D. Trimming took off 3 bases at V and 7 bases at J, with 6 bases between the two ends. The germline gives CDR1 ENHRY, CDR2 SYGVKD. The CDR3 sequence is 11 residues long. The CDR3 DNA follows: TGTGCCATCAGTGAACTACGTGGCTACACCTTC. This gives the protein CAISELRGYTF.

CDR3 sequence reads: CASRGGASNEKLFF. The CDR3 DNA reads TGTGCCAGCAGGGGCGGGGCATCGAATGAAAAACTGTTTTTT. The chain joins TRBV28 to TRBJ1-4, with D possibly matching TRBD1 (5 bases). CDR1 and CDR2 (germline): MDHEN, SYDVKM. V was clipped by 6 bases and J by 5 bases, with 13 bases between them. CDR3 size: 14 residues.

In this sample, this clone turned up once. This chain connects TRBV5-1 to TRBJ1-4; D is ambiguous. The V gene's germline CDR1 is SGHRS and CDR2 YFSETQ. The CDR3 sequence is 15 residues long. V was pared by 0 bases and J by 1 base, with 7 bases between. Here the CDR3 DNA reads TGCGCCAGCAGCTTGGACGAGGGAACTAATGAAAAACTGTTTTTT. Translation: CASSLDEGTNEKLFF.

The gene calls are TRBV6-1 and TRBJ2-3; D is possibly TRBD1 or TRBD2 (5 bases each). The CDR3 loop spans 15 amino acids. Trimming took 7 bases from V and 1 from J, leaving 15 bases between them. Germline V gene lookup returns CDR1 MNHNS and CDR2 SASEGT. CDR3: CASTQPGGGTDTQYF. CDR3 DNA sequence: TGTGCCAGCACACAACCTGGGGGTGGCACAGATACGCAGTATTTT.

The rearrangement joins TRBV28 to TRBJ1-1, with 9 bases that match TRBD1. The CDR3 is 13 residues long. The V gene's germline CDR1 is MDHEN and CDR2 SYDVKM. Trimming took 6 bases from V and 8 from J; bases not matched to a gene: 7. The CDR3 bases are TGTGCCAGCAGCCTACAGGGGGCGTCCGAAGCTTTCTTT. Its translation is CASSLQGASEAFF.